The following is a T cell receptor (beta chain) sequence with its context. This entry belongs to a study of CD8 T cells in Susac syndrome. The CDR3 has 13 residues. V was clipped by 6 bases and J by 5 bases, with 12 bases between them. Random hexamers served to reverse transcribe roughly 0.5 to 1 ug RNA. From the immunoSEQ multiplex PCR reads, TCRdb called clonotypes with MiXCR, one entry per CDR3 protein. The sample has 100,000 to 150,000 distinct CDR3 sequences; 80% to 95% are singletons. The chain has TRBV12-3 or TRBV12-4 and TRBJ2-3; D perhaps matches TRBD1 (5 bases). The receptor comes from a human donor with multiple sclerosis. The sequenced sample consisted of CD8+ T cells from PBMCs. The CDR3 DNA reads TGTGCCAGCAGCCCGACAGAAAAAGATACGCAGTATTTT. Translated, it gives CASSPTEKDTQYF.